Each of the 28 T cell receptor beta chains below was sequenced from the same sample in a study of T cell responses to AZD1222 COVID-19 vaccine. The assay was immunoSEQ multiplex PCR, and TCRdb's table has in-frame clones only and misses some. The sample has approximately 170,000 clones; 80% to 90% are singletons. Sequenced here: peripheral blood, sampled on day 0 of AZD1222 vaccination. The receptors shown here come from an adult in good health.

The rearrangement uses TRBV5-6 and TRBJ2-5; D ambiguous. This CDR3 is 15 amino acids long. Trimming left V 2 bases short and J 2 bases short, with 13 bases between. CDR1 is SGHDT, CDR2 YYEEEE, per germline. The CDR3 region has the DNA TGTGCCAGCAGCTTATTTCTTGGCCCTCAAGAGACCCAGTACTTC. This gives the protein CASSLFLGPQETQYF.

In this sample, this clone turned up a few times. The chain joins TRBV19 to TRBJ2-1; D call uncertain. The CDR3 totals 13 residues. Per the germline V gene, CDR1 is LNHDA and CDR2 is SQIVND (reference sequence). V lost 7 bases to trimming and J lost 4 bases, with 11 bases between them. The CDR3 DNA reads TGTGCCAGTATTAGTGGGGATTACAATGAGCAGTTCTTC. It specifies CASISGDYNEQFF.

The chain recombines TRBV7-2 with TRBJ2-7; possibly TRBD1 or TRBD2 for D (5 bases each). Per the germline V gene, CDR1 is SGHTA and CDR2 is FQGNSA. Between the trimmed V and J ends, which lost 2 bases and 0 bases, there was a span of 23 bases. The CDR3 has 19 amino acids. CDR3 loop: CASSLFEGSGTKSSYEQYF. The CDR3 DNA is TGTGCCAGCAGCTTATTTGAGGGGTCGGGCACAAAAAGCTCCTACGAGCAGTACTTC.

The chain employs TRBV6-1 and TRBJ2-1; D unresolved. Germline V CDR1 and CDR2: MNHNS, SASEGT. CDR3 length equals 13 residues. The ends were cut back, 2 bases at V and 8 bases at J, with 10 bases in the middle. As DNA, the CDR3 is TGTGCCAGCAGTGAACTGGGGTTAGATGAGCAGTTCTTC. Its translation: CASSELGLDEQFF.

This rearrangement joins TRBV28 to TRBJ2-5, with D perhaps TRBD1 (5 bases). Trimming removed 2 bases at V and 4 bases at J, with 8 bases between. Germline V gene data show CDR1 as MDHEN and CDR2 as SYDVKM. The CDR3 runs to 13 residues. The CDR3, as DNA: TGTGCCAGCAGTTTAGGGGCTATAGAGACCCAGTACTTC. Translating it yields CASSLGAIETQYF. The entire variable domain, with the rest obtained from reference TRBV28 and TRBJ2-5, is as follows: DVKVTQSSRYLVKRTGEKVFLECVQDMDHENMFWYRQDPGLGLRLIYFSYDVKMKEKGDIPEGYSVSREKKERFSLILESASTNQTSMYLCASSLGAIETQYFGPGTRLLVL.

The CDR3 nucleotides read TGTGCCAGCAGCTTAGGATGGGGCAATCAGCCCCAGCATTTT. As protein: CASSLGWGNQPQHF. V is TRBV13 and J is TRBJ1-5; D not resolved. This CDR3 spans 14 amino acids. The V gene's germline CDR1 is PRHDT and CDR2 FYEKMQ (reference sequence). Trimming removed 0 bases from V and 2 bases from J, with 5 bases in between.

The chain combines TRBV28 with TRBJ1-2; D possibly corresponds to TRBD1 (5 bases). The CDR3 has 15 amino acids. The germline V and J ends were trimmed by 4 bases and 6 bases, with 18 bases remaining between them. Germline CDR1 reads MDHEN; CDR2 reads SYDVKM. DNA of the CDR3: TGTGCCAGCAGTTCCCGGGGAGGGGTTGTAGATGGCTACACCTTC. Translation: CASSSRGGVVDGYTF.

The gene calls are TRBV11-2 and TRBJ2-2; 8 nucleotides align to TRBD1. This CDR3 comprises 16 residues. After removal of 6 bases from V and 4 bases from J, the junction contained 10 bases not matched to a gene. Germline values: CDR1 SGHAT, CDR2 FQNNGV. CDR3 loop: CASRRTGFESTGELFF. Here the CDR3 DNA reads TGTGCCAGCAGGAGGACAGGGTTTGAGTCCACCGGGGAGCTGTTTTTT.

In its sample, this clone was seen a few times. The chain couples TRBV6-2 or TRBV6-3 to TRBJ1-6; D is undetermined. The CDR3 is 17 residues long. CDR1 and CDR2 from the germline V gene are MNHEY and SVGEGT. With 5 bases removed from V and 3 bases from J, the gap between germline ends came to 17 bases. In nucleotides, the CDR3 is TGTGCCAGCAGTCCCAGGACGGAGTCCTTCTATAATTCACCCCTCCACTTT. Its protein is CASSPRTESFYNSPLHF.

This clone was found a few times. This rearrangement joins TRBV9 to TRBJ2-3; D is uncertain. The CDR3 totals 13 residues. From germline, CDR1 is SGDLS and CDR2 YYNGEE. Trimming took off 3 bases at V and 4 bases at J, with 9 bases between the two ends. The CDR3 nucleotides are TGTGCCAGCAGCGCCCGAATGTCAGATACGCAGTATTTT. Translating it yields CASSARMSDTQYF.

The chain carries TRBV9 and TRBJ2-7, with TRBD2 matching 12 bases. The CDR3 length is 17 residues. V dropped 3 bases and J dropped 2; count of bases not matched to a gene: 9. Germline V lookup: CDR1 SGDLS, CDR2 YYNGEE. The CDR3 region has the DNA TGTGCCAGCAGCGCCCTGCCTCTAGCGGGGGGGGCCTACGAGCAGTACTTC. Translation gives CASSALPLAGGAYEQYF. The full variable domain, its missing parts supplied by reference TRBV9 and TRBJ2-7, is DSGVTQTPKHLITATGQRVTLRCSPRSGDLSVYWYQQSLDQGLQFLIQYYNGEERAKGNILERFSAQQFPDLHSELNLSSLELGDSALYFCASSALPLAGGAYEQYFGPGTRLTVT.

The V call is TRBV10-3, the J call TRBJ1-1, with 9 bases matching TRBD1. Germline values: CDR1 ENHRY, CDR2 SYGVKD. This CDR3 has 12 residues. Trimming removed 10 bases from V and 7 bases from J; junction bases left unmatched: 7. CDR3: CATKQGAGEAFF. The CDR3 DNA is TGTGCCACTAAACAGGGGGCGGGTGAAGCTTTCTTT.

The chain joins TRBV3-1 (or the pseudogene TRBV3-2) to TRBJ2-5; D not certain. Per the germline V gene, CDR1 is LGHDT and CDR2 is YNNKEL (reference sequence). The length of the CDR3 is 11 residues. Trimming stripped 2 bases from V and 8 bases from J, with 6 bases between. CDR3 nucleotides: TGTGCCAGCAGCCAATTATCTACCCAGTACTTC. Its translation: CASSQLSTQYF.

The CDR3 is CASSAYGGAGSGANVLTF. CDR3 DNA: TGTGCCAGCAGCGCATACGGGGGGGCAGGCTCTGGGGCCAACGTCCTGACTTTC. This chain links TRBV6-4 with TRBJ2-6; 8 bases match TRBD2. Germline V gene lookup returns CDR1 MRHNA and CDR2 SNTAGT. V was pared by 6 bases and J by 0 bases, with 10 bases of the junction left unmatched. The CDR3 loop spans 18 amino acids.

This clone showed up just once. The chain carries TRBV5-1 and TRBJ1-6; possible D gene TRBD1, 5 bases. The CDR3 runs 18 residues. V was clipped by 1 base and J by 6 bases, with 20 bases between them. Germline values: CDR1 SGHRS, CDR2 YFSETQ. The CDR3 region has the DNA TGCGCCAGCAGCTTGCAGACTTGGGGGGGTCAGCGTAATTCACCCCTCCACTTT. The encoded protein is CASSLQTWGGQRNSPLHF. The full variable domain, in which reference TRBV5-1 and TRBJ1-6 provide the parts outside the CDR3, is KAGVTQTPRYLIKTRGQQVTLSCSPISGHRSVSWYQQTPGQGLQFLFEYFSETQRNKGNFPGRFSGRQFSNSRSEMNVSTLELGDSALYLCASSLQTWGGQRNSPLHFGNGTRLTVT.

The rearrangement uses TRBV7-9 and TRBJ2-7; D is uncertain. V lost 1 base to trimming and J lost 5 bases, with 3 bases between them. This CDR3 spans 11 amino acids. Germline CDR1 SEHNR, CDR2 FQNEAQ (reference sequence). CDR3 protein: CASSLGDEQYF. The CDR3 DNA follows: TGTGCCAGCAGCTTAGGAGACGAGCAGTACTTC.

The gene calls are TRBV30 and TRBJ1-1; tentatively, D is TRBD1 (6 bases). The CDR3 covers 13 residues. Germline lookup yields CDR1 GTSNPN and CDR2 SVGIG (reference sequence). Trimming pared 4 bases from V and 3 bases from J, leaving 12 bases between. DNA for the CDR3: TGTGCCTGGAATTTAGGGGGGGACACTGAAGCTTTCTTT. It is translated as CAWNLGGDTEAFF. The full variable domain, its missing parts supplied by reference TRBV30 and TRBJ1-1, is SQTIHQWPATLVQPVGSPLSLECTVEGTSNPNLYWYRQAAGRGLQLLFYSVGIGQISSEVPQNLSASRPQDRQFILSSKKLLLSDSGFYLCAWNLGGDTEAFFGQGTRLTVV.

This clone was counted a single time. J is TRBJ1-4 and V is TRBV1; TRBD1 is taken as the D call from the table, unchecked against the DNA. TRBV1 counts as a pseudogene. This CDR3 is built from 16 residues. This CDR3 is CTSSLGSRGSDEKLFF. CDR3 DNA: TGCACCAGCAGCCTTGGTAGCAGGGGATCTGATGAAAAACTGTTTTTT.

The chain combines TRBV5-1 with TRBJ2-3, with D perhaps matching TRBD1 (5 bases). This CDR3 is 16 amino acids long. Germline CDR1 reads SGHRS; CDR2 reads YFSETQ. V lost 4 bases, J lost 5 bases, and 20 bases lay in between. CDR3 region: CASSHPTRVRGDTQYF. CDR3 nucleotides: TGCGCCAGCAGCCACCCCACCAGGGTTCGAGGAGATACGCAGTATTTT.

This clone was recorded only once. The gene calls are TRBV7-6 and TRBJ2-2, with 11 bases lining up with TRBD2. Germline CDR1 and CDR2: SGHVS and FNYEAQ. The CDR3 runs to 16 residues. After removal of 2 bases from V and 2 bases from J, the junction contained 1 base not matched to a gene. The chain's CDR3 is CASSLTSGGNTGELFF. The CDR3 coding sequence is TGTGCCAGCAGCTTAACTAGCGGGGGAAACACCGGGGAGCTGTTTTTT.

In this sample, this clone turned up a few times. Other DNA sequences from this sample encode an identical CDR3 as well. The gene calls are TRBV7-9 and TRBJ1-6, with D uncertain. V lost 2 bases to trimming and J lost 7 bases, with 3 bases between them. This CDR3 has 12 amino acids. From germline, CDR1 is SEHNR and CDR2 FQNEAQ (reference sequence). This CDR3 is CASSLSNSPLHF. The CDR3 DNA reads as TGTGCCAGCAGCTTATCCAATTCACCCCTCCACTTT.

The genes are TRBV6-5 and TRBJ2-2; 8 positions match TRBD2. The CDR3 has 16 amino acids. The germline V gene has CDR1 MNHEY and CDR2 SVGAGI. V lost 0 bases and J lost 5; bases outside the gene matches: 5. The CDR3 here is CASSYSISGVTGELFF. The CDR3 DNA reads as TGTGCCAGCAGTTACTCGATTAGCGGGGTTACCGGGGAGCTGTTTTTT.

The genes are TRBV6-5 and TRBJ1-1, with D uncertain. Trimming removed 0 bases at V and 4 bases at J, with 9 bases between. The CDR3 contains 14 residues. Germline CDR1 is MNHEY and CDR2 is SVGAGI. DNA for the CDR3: TGTGCCAGCAGTTACTCGAGGAGTGCCACTGAAGCTTTCTTT. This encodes CASSYSRSATEAFF.

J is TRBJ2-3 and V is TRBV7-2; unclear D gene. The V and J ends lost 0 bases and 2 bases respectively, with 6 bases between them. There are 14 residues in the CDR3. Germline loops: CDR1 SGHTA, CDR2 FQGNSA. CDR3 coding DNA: TGTGCCAGCAGCTTAGCGTTTACCACAGATACGCAGTATTTT. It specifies CASSLAFTTDTQYF.

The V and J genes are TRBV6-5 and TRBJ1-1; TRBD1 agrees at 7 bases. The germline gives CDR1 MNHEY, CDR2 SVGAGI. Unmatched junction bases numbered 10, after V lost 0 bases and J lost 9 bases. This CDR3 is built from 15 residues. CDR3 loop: CASSYSTGGGGKAFF. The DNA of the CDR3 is TGTGCCAGCAGTTACTCGACCGGAGGGGGCGGAAAAGCTTTCTTT.

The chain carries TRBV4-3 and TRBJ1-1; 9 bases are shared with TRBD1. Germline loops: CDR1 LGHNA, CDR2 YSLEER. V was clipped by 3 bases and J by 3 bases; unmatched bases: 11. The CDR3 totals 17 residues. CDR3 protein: CASSQDRDREWDTEAFF. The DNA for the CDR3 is TGCGCCAGCAGCCAGGACCGGGACAGGGAATGGGACACTGAAGCTTTCTTT.

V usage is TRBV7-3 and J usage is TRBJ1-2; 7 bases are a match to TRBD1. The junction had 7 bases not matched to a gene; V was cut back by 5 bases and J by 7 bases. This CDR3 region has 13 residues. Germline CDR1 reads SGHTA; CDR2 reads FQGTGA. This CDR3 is CASSPQGEGGYTF. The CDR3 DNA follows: TGTGCCAGCAGCCCGCAGGGGGAGGGTGGCTACACCTTC.

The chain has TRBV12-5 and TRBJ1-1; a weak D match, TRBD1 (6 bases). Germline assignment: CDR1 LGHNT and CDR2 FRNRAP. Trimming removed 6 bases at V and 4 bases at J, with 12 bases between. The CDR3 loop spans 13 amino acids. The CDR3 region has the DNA TGTGCTAGTGGCTCCCAGGGGTTCACTGAAGCTTTCTTT. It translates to CASGSQGFTEAFF. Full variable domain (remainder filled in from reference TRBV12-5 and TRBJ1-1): DARVTQTPRHKVTEMGQEVTMRCQPILGHNTVFWYRQTMMQGLELLAYFRNRAPLDDSGMPKDRFSAEMPDATLATLKIQPSEPRDSAVYFCASGSQGFTEAFFGQGTRLTVV.